Described below is a single T cell receptor (beta chain) sequence and its context. This clone's antigen is unknown. The record has no base qualities; no much larger clone is one base away. These data belong to a study of cytomegalovirus exposure and HLA in healthy donors (dated 2017 in TCRdb). Regarding the research as a whole: According to an earlier analysis of 587 of the donors, about 179 million T cells yielded 117 million unique TCR beta sequences and around 280 Gb of sequence data. Around 300 gigabases of sequencing data and tens of millions of unique TCR sequences were included in an early release covering several hundred HLA-typed donors. Of the roughly 430 genotyped donors, 65% to 90% fell in the genetic ancestry cluster associated with self-reported Caucasian donors. The study was designed to test whether signatures of past pathogen exposure could be identified by cataloging public T cell receptors. The study profiled the T cell repertoires of about 720 subjects by immunosequencing and related them to cytomegalovirus serostatus. In addition to the first cohort of 666 subjects, a separate validation cohort of about 120 different subjects was used. To predict cytomegalovirus infection status, the study combined high-throughput TCR immunosequencing, statistical association of individual TCRs with disease status, and machine learning. A later analysis re-analyzed previously published TCR beta repertoires from hundreds of donors and added high-resolution HLA genotyping to study TCR occurrence patterns. Rather than drawing on any new phenotypic data, the later analysis identified candidate immune exposures from TCR beta sequences and the way those sequences occurred across donors. An earlier analysis of approximately 630 of the donors applied high-throughput TCR beta sequencing to assess whether each TCR beta V gene segment acted as functional or pseudogenic. Donor age, sex, ethnicity and CMV serostatus were compiled alongside the repertoire data. A later genetic analysis took genome-wide SNP genotypes for about 55% of the 666 donors and used that subset as a discovery cohort. Every discovery cohort repertoire had been produced on one sequencing platform. HLA typing covered class I and class II loci at four-digit resolution. Typing coverage differed by locus: A, B, C, DRB1 and DQB1 were typed in about 620-630 donors, DQA1 in about 560, DPA1 in 600 to 610, and DPB1 in 400 to 490. Five DR-DQ haplotypes were handled as single units for association and clustering because linkage in the cohort was strong. Among under 450 genotyped donors of the cohort, an average of about 240,000 unique TCR beta nucleotide sequences were sequenced per donor, around a sixth of them non-productive.

The cohort consisted of 670 or so healthy bone marrow donors. Cohort members were all nominally healthy when sampled, although unrecorded immune exposures were likely present. The donor was CMV seropositive and was included in the group of 250 to 300 seropositive cohort members. Every donor gave a peripheral blood sample, and the peripheral blood mononuclear cells from that sample were used for TCR beta sequencing. Genomic DNA was extracted from the blood cell samples with the Qiagen DNeasy Blood Extraction Kit. General study outcomes and caveats: According to a later analysis, most CMV-associated TCR beta chains appeared to be HLA-restricted, and the HLA associations seemed to be driven largely by CMV exposure. Cytomegalovirus status was reported to be diagnosed by the classifier with high specificity and sensitivity in both the original and validation cohorts. Correlated functional status among segregating V segments might be attributable to linkage disequilibrium, but an unknown experimental factor could not be ruled out. A later analysis found that HLA-associated TCR beta chains were more clonally expanded and had lower generation probabilities than equally common non-associated chains. In a later analysis, the rate of TCR association differed among HLA loci, with DRB1 alleles having the most associated TCRs and HLA-C alleles having the fewest. A further reported finding was that TCR beta sequences accurately predicted the HLA-A and HLA-B alleles for most subjects in the first cohort. In a later genetic analysis, fewer N-insertions in productive TCRs were reported among donors in an Asian-associated ancestry cluster than the roughly 700-donor mean. The authors suggested that the approach could potentially be extended to other disease states and immunological phenotypes. This cohort had only TCR beta chains sequenced, and the lack of alpha or paired-chain data limited which features could be detected. The study listed 150 to 200 TCR beta chains as associated with cytomegalovirus. Because some donors lacked HLA typing at each locus, the association tests relied only on the typed subset. V-gene and J-gene trimming of TCR beta chains was associated with a missense DCLRE1C variant in a later genetic analysis, and the association was replicated in an independent cohort. The only immune exposure information available for the cohort was CMV serostatus. A few of the identified cytomegalovirus-associated TCR beta chains were confirmed in vitro to be specific for cytomegalovirus antigens. At a false discovery rate of 0.05, a later analysis linked under 20,000 TCR beta sequences to specific HLA alleles. When HLA alleles, especially DR and DQ, strongly co-occurred, TCR associations were difficult to assign to individual alleles. Some IMGT-functional V segments, including TRBV6-2 and TRBV6-3, could not be told apart with the 87-base-pair reads, so those segments were excluded. In a later analysis, several top co-occurrence clusters were reported to appear linked to parvovirus B19, influenza, CMV and Epstein-Barr virus. A cluster of highly shared sequence variants was judged likely to be a technical artifact of the sequencing pipeline. Most TCR sequences were seen in very few donors, while some public TCRs were found in many individuals. Because counts were too low, seventeen rarely observed V segments, including chromosome 9 orphons, were excluded from the earlier analysis of several hundred of the donors. In an earlier analysis of several hundred of the donors, most TCR beta V segments were observed in productive rearrangements about 87% or about 30% of the time, broadly matching IMGT annotations. Sequencing depth was assumed to be roughly uniform across donors in the presence/absence analyses, though that assumption may not hold.

Libraries were constructed by the immunoSEQ multiplex PCR assay. For the multiplex PCR, a mixture combining 60 forward primers for TCR Vbeta segments and 13 reverse primers for TCR Jbeta segments was used. The CDR3 region of rearranged TCR beta genes was amplified from genomic DNA with a multiplex PCR assay. On the Illumina HiSeq System, the amplified TCR beta libraries were sequenced as 87-base-pair reads. In the paper's pipeline: Across the 700 or so repertoires, a later analysis counted tens of millions of unique TCR beta chains, 9.5 million to 12 million of which were shared by at least two donors. To remove PCR and sequencing errors, raw reads were error-corrected and collapsed into unique sequences using a nearest-neighbor algorithm that merged closely related sequences. CDR3 sequences were aligned to IMGT reference sequences to assign V, D and J gene segments. For a sequence to be retained, a match of at least six nucleotides was required to both a V gene segment and a J gene segment. Rearrangements were called productive when the CDR3 lacked stop codons and stayed in frame with V and J; all others were non-productive. CDR3 was defined by IMGT convention, running from the second conserved V-encoded cysteine to the conserved J-encoded phenylalanine. The earlier analysis of around 640 of the donors excluded sequences that lacked an unambiguous match to a single V gene segment. In an earlier analysis of about 590 of the donors, a V segment was called functional when productive rearrangements were above 56.7%, and segregating when the standard deviation between donors exceeded 5%. A statistical classification framework was built to diagnose cytomegalovirus status from the catalog of TCR beta chain sequences. V and J gene assignment, in a later analysis, came from comparing TCR nucleotide sequences with IMGT/GENE-DB human TR gene sequences. A later analysis assigned CDR3 sequences and most-parsimonious VDJ recombination scenarios with the TCRdist pipeline. In a later analysis, each TCR beta chain was defined by its CDR3 amino acid sequence together with its V-gene family, and reads lacking a unique V-gene family were excluded. In a later analysis, fewer than 650 highly shared, low-generation-probability nucleotide sequences were removed to address suspected cross-contamination and a sequencing artifact. A later analysis calculated a clonal expansion index for each public chain from normalized within-repertoire ranks of inferred template counts. A later analysis computed generation probabilities with a VDJ recombination model fitted to out-of-frame rearrangements, and checked the results against IGoR. A later analysis scored TCR-TCR, TCR-HLA and TCR-CMV co-occurrence with hypergeometric tests, applying a repertoire-size bias correction to TCR pairs. In a later analysis, false discovery rates were estimated by permuting HLA or CMV assignments 20 times. In a later analysis, co-occurring TCRs were grouped using DBSCAN, with TCRdist sequence similarity added in when clustering inside HLA-allele-positive subsets. Repertoires with fewer than 30,000 or more than 120,000 public chains, plus five repertoires with anomalous nucleotide sharing, were excluded from co-occurrence clustering. TCRdb carries this immuneACCESS record with in-frame sequences only. Its versions omit some clonotypes, under half of them owing to an unresolved V gene in the studies checked, with the rest unexplained. That table furnishes V, J and clone size, whereas the DNA furnished D and trimming. For this sample the table gives roughly 150,000 clones, of which approximately 71% were detected only once. The ten largest account for 11% of the sample.

The CDR3 covers 16 residues, taking in both the cysteine and the phenylalanine. The kept DNA is CDR3 alone, 48 bases in frame from the first base. V has 0 bases trimmed and J has 5 bases trimmed; junction bases matching no gene number 8. For CDR1 and CDR2, the germline V gene lists SGHRS and YFSETQ. The receptor chain draws on TRBV5-1 and TRBJ2-7, with 10 junctional bases fitting TRBD2. The material sequenced was PBMCs. The sequence was obtained from a man aged 18 to 30 in good health and CMV-seropositive. The DNA sequence reads TGCGCCAGCAGCTTGGCCGGTACTAGCGGGACCCACGAGCAGTACTTC. This translates into CASSLAGTSGTHEQYF.